This is a list of T cell receptor beta chains from one sample in a study. TCRdb independently ran MiXCR on the RT-PCR reads; one entry per CDR3 protein. The repertoire has approximately 720,000 distinct CDR3 sequences, 14% of them found once; the top ten carry roughly 3.6%. Sequencing used memory CD4+ T cells from blood. These receptors originate from a female donor in good health, serving as a healthy control. Both conserved end residues are part of each CDR3. The order of the fields is D gene, clone size, V gene, CDR3 protein. The D gene is left open where the match is weak. Clone size appears in some rows only: once, few, many, or a class for an expanded clone.

NA	many	TRBV29-1	CSVELWGNTGELFF
NA	NA	TRBV20-1	CSAIQGDPNTEAFF
TRBD2	many	TRBV4-1	CASSKSLPLAGETNEQFF
NA	few	TRBV20-1	CSASAGSTDTQYF
TRBD1	NA	TRBV2	CASIPGTGVGYTF
NA	NA	TRBV4-3	CASSQDLLRPQARYGYTF
TRBD2	NA	TRBV5-1	CASSLVSGGEQFF
NA	few	TRBV20-1	CSPGRTYEQYF
NA	many	TRBV18	CASSSTVNTEAFF
TRBD2	NA	TRBV27	CASSLSREVYETQYF
NA	many	TRBV7-9	CASSFHNEQFF
TRBD2	many	TRBV6-6	CASRPGTSGTGANVLTF
NA	few	TRBV7-3	CASSLFRTSVETQYF
NA	many	TRBV4-3	CASSQDLGGKEQFF
NA	few	TRBV12-3/TRBV12-4	CATQGGVEQPQHF
TRBD1	NA	TRBV20-1	CSSWDRGLEELFF
NA	NA	TRBV7-2	CASSRGGVNNQPQHF
NA	few	TRBV6-1	CASSATILGSFNQPQHF
NA	NA	TRBV19	CASSIEGNEQFF
NA	few	TRBV5-1	CASSPGGWSDTQYF
NA	few	TRBV10-3	CAISRSDSSYEQYF
TRBD2	few	TRBV7-8	CASSSREALNTGELFF
NA	NA	TRBV7-2	CASSFQGPVIQYF
TRBD1	few	TRBV7-2	CASSLVNRGDEQFF
NA	few	TRBV20-1	CSARQVPGNTIYF
TRBD1	few	TRBV6-2/TRBV6-3	CASSPLDRADQPQHF